This is a list of T cell receptor beta chains from one sample in a study of shared clonotypes between healthy human individuals. Libraries were prepared by immunoSEQ multiplex PCR; TCRdb keeps only in-frame clonotypes and omits some of them. The sample holds 1.5 million to 2.5 million clones; less than 95% are singletons and the top ten take 0.9% to 1.5%. Sequenced sample: naive CD8+ T cells sorted from blood. These receptors came from a man aged 18 to 30 in good health. The CDR3 runs from the conserved cysteine through the conserved F or W. A D gene is named only where the DNA matches it firmly. Some rows have no size entry. The others give once, few or many, or a class for an expanded clone.

J gene,clone size,V gene,D gene,CDR3 protein,CDR3 DNA
TRBJ1-1,NA,TRBV5-8,NA,CASSSEVILMNTEAFF,TGTGCCAGCAGCTCGGAGGTGATTCTCATGAACACTGAAGCTTTCTTT
TRBJ2-3,NA,TRBV5-1,TRBD2,CASSLSGAPITDTQYF,TGCGCCAGCAGCCTTAGCGGGGCCCCTATCACAGATACGCAGTATTTT
TRBJ2-7,NA,TRBV6-5,NA,CASSYSRGDEQYF,TGTGCCAGCAGTTACAGCAGAGGCGACGAGCAGTACTTC
TRBJ2-7,NA,TRBV6-1,NA,CASSEGHGGYEQYF,TGTGCCAGCAGTGAAGGCCATGGAGGCTACGAGCAGTACTTC
TRBJ1-1,NA,TRBV29-1,NA,CSVEGAEIEAFF,TGCAGCGTTGAAGGAGCCGAAATTGAAGCTTTCTTT
TRBJ1-2,few,TRBV29-1,NA,CSVDTGRGYTF,TGCAGCGTTGATACAGGTCGTGGCTACACCTTC
TRBJ2-2,NA,TRBV15,NA,CATSRDRGNTGELFF,TGTGCCACCAGCAGAGACAGAGGGAACACCGGGGAGCTGTTTTTT
TRBJ2-5,NA,TRBV28,NA,CASSSGGPKSETQYF,TGTGCCAGCAGTTCGGGTGGCCCCAAGTCGGAGACCCAGTACTTC
TRBJ1-2,NA,TRBV9,NA,CASSVGGDTYGYTF,TGTGCCAGCAGCGTAGGAGGGGACACCTATGGCTACACCTTC
TRBJ2-1,NA,TRBV6-6,NA,CASTSVSSYNEQFF,TGTGCCAGCACCTCTGTCAGCTCCTACAATGAGCAGTTCTTC
TRBJ2-1,NA,TRBV21-1,NA,CASTRLEGDSYNEQFF,TGTGCCAGCACCCGGTTAGAGGGCGATTCCTACAATGAGCAGTTCTTC
TRBJ1-2,NA,TRBV11-2,NA,CASSLVGGIYGYTF,TGTGCCAGCAGCTTAGTAGGCGGGATCTATGGCTACACCTTC
TRBJ1-1,NA,TRBV4-3,NA,CASSQGVVNTEAFF,TGCGCCAGCAGCCAAGGAGTGGTGAACACTGAAGCTTTCTTT
TRBJ2-1,NA,TRBV9,NA,CASSLGIVAYNEQFF,TGTGCCAGCAGCCTGGGGATCGTCGCCTACAATGAGCAGTTCTTC
TRBJ2-2,NA,TRBV9,TRBD1,CASSPGQGVTGELFF,TGTGCCAGCAGCCCCGGACAGGGCGTCACCGGGGAGCTGTTTTTT
TRBJ2-2,NA,TRBV11-2,NA,CASSHGTWELFF,TGTGCCAGCAGCCACGGAACCTGGGAGCTGTTTTTT
TRBJ2-1,NA,TRBV6-5,TRBD2,CASRWREGYNEQFF,TGTGCCAGCAGATGGCGGGAGGGATACAATGAGCAGTTCTTC
TRBJ2-5,NA,TRBV27,TRBD1,CASSWGTGQETQYF,TGTGCCAGCAGTTGGGGGACAGGGCAAGAGACCCAGTACTTC
TRBJ2-4,NA,TRBV6-1,TRBD2,CATWGAGGNIQYF,TGTGCCACCTGGGGAGCGGGAGGGAACATTCAGTACTTC
TRBJ2-1,NA,TRBV2,NA,CASSELDEQFF,TGTGCCAGCAGTGAATTGGATGAGCAGTTCTTC